This T cell receptor beta chain was identified in a study of T cell repertoires and HLA-DP antigens. Study in general: Alloreactive CD4+ T cells targeted HLA-DP on transduced HeLa. Versus self, one alloantigen differed at one groove amino acid, the other at about 10.

Looked up from germline, CDR1 is SGHRS and CDR2 is YFSETQ. CDR3 length: 17 residues. Germline trimming cut 1 base from V and 1 base from J; bases unmatched to any gene: 4. TCRdb keeps only in-frame clones here, not all; method: immunoSEQ multiplex PCR. The sample holds around 70,000 clones, about 82% seen once. A note on this clone: The antigen remains unidentified.

Sequenced: CD4+ T cells from PBMCs. This chain links TRBV5-1 with TRBJ2-2; 10 positions match TRBD2. This TCR was recovered from a man aged 55 to 70 in good health and CMV-seronegative. CDR3 nucleotides: TGCGCCAGCAGCTTGTCCGTAGCGGGGGGGAACACCGGGGAGCTGTTTTTT. Translating gives CASSLSVAGGNTGELFF.